Shown below are 19 T cell receptor beta chains from a single sample sequenced in a study of blood T cell repertoires in COVID-19 (TCRdb year 2020). The library was obtained by the immunoSEQ multiplex PCR assay. TCRdb carries this immuneACCESS record with in-frame sequences only. Its versions omit some clonotypes, under half of them owing to an unresolved V gene in the studies checked, with the rest unexplained. The sample data list roughly 130,000 clones, and 65% to 85% of these were observed just once. The top ten clones comprise 1.5% to 2% of the sample. Sequenced: peripheral blood. All receptors come from a man aged 70 or older with acute or convalescent COVID-19.

The rearrangement links TRBV2 to TRBJ1-6; TRBD1 aligns across 7 bases. The V gene end was trimmed by 11 bases and the J gene end by 7 bases; junction bases not matched to a gene: 8. The CDR3 contains 13 residues. CDR1 and CDR2 (germline): SNHLY, FYNNEI. This CDR3 is CAGGRDSNSPLHF. In DNA, the CDR3 is TGTGCCGGGGGGCGGGACAGCAATTCACCCCTCCACTTT.

This clone was recorded once. The chain couples TRBV5-1 to TRBJ1-2, with TRBD1 matching over 7 bases. This CDR3 is built from 17 residues. J lost 0 bases, V lost 0 bases, and 8 bases had no gene match. In germline, CDR1 is SGHRS, CDR2 YFSETQ. The CDR3 region has the DNA TGCGCCAGCAGCTTGGAAGGACAGGCCACTACTAACTATGGCTACACCTTC. Protein product: CASSLEGQATTNYGYTF.

The chain joins TRBV5-1 to TRBJ1-1, with a tentative D call TRBD1 (5 bases). This CDR3 is 14 amino acids long. Germline lookup yields CDR1 SGHRS and CDR2 YFSETQ. V lost 0 bases and J lost 4, with 10 bases in between. CDR3 bases: TGCGCCAGCAGCTTGGCGGGGGAGGGCACTGAAGCTTTCTTT. Its translation: CASSLAGEGTEAFF.

The rearrangement links TRBV4-2 to TRBJ2-7; 7 bases agree with TRBD2. After removal of 4 bases from V and 3 bases from J, the junction contained 12 bases not matched to a gene. Germline values: CDR1 LGHNA, CDR2 YNFKEQ. The CDR3 is 16 residues long. CDR3 nucleotide sequence: TGTGCCAGCAGCCCCCGGGCAGCGGGGCCTCTCTACGAGCAGTACTTC. This codes for CASSPRAAGPLYEQYF.

The chain has TRBV11-1 and TRBJ1-1; D ambiguous. V was clipped by 2 bases and J by 5 bases, with 9 bases between them. The CDR3 runs to 13 residues. Germline V CDR1 and CDR2: SGHAT, FQDESV (reference sequence). The CDR3 region is CASSLMRGTEAFF. CDR3 nucleotides: TGTGCCAGCAGCTTAATGCGGGGTACTGAAGCTTTCTTT.

This chain links TRBV5-1 with TRBJ1-1; D is possibly TRBD1 (6 bases). Germline V gene sequence: CDR1 SGHRS, CDR2 YFSETQ. The CDR3 runs 14 residues. V was cut by 0 bases and J by 4 bases, with 10 bases left in between. The DNA of the CDR3 is TGCGCCAGCAGCTTGGCCGGGGACACCACTGAAGCTTTCTTT. It encodes CASSLAGDTTEAFF.

The rearrangement links TRBV21-1 to TRBJ2-3; the table's TRBD1 call for D was not verified on the DNA. TRBV21-1 is classified as a pseudogene. The CDR3 consists of 16 residues. CDR3 protein: CASSKEKGPYTDTQYF. Written as DNA, the CDR3 is TGTGCCAGCAGCAAAGAAAAGGGGCCCTACACAGATACGCAGTATTTT.

The chain employs TRBV4-1 and TRBJ2-1, with TRBD2 identical over 9 bases. The CDR3 has 17 residues. Germline-derived CDR1 and CDR2 are MGHRA and YSYEKL. V trimming: 1 base; J trimming: 4 bases; junction bases outside the gene matches: 8. The CDR3 is CASSQGVSGGPYNEQFF. The CDR3, as DNA: TGCGCCAGCAGCCAAGGGGTCAGCGGGGGGCCTTACAATGAGCAGTTCTTC.

The J gene is TRBJ1-5, the V gene TRBV28, with 8 bases that match TRBD1. The CDR3 is 16 residues long. Germline-derived CDR1 and CDR2 are MDHEN and SYDVKM. J was trimmed by 3 bases and V by 6 bases; bases with no gene match: 10. In DNA form, the CDR3 reads TGTGCCAGCAGCCCCGGACAGGGAGGGTTCAATCAGCCCCAGCATTTT. Its translation: CASSPGQGGFNQPQHF.

This clone was seen more than once but under ten times. The chain uses TRBV2 and TRBJ2-7; D is perhaps TRBD2 (6 bases). Per germline, CDR1 SNHLY and CDR2 FYNNEI. This CDR3 spans 14 amino acids. The V end was cut by 4 bases, the J end by 3 bases, with 13 bases between. CDR3 sequence (DNA): TGTGCCAGCAGTGGAGGTGGGGGAGGCTACGAGCAGTACTTC. Translating it yields CASSGGGGGYEQYF.

The chain links TRBV5-5 to TRBJ2-7, with D maybe TRBD1 (6 bases). Germline CDR1 SGHKS, CDR2 YYEKEE (reference sequence). There are 15 residues in the CDR3. Between the trimmed V and J ends, which lost 4 bases and 0 bases, there was a span of 14 bases. The CDR3 nucleotides read TGTGCCAGCAGCCACGAACTACAGGGCTCCTACGAGCAGTACTTC. It yields the protein CASSHELQGSYEQYF.

The chain employs TRBV10-3 and TRBJ2-2, with 10 bases matching TRBD1. The germline gives CDR1 ENHRY, CDR2 SYGVKD. Germline trimming cut 10 bases from V and 6 bases from J; bases unmatched to any gene: 14. The CDR3 loop spans 16 amino acids. For the CDR3, the DNA is TGTGCCACCCGAAAGGGGACAGGGGATTTTGCCGGGGAGCTGTTTTTT. Translating it yields CATRKGTGDFAGELFF.

The rearrangement uses TRBV3-1 (or the pseudogene TRBV3-2) and TRBJ1-2; D is uncertain. Trimming removed 1 base at V and 8 bases at J, with 11 bases between. Germline CDR1 is LGHDT and CDR2 is YNNKEL (reference sequence). CDR3 length: 13 residues. CDR3 in amino acids: CASSQVGGYGYTF. CDR3 bases: TGTGCCAGCAGCCAAGTTGGAGGGTACGGCTACACCTTC.

The V gene is TRBV7-2, the J gene TRBJ2-2; no clear D gene. V gave up 2 bases and J gave up 4 bases, with 8 bases separating them. There are 14 residues in the CDR3. Looked up from germline, CDR1 is SGHTA and CDR2 is FQGNSA. The CDR3 DNA is TGTGCCAGCAGCTTACACCGGGTCACCGGGGAGCTGTTTTTT. It codes for CASSLHRVTGELFF.

This clone was found a few times. CDR3 in DNA: TGTGCCAGCAGTTTAGCAGGCTCTGGGGCCAACGTCCTGACTTTC. Translating gives CASSLAGSGANVLTF. The chain employs TRBV27 and TRBJ2-6; D gene uncertain. Germline V lookup: CDR1 MNHEY, CDR2 SMNVEV (reference sequence). V shed 2 bases and J shed 0 bases, with 5 bases lying between them. The length of the CDR3 is 15 residues.

The chain is built from TRBV6-5 and TRBJ1-1; D is perhaps TRBD1 (5 bases). V was trimmed by 5 bases and J by 1 base, leaving 8 bases between them. The length of the CDR3 is 13 residues. The germline V gene encodes CDR1 MNHEY and CDR2 SVGAGI. This CDR3 reads CASSRDWNTEAFF. The CDR3 DNA follows: TGTGCCAGCAGTCGGGACTGGAACACTGAAGCTTTCTTT.

This clone has only one observation. V is TRBV12-5 and J is TRBJ1-4, with TRBD1 matching over 10 bases. The trim removed 1 base at V and 2 bases at J, leaving 7 bases unmatched. The CDR3 loop spans 18 amino acids. Looked up from germline, CDR1 is LGHNT and CDR2 is FRNRAP. CDR3: CASGLEGTGVWTNEKLFF. DNA of the CDR3: TGTGCTAGTGGTTTGGAAGGGACAGGGGTTTGGACTAATGAAAAACTGTTTTTT.

This clone has only one observation. The rearrangement uses TRBV28 and TRBJ2-5, with 7 bases that match TRBD1. CDR3 size: 15 residues. The germline V gene encodes CDR1 MDHEN and CDR2 SYDVKM. V gave up 5 bases and J gave up 3 bases; unmatched junction bases: 9. CDR3 sequence: CASSLLGQEEETQYF. CDR3 DNA sequence: TGTGCCAGCAGTCTCCTAGGACAGGAGGAAGAGACCCAGTACTTC.

The chain carries TRBV12-3 or TRBV12-4 and TRBJ1-2; a possible D gene is TRBD1 (6 bases). The V gene lost 6 bases and the J gene lost 6 bases, with 14 bases spanning the gap. The CDR3 has 13 amino acids. CDR3 protein: CASRATGWNGYTF. The CDR3 nucleotides read TGTGCCAGCAGGGCTACAGGGTGGAATGGCTACACCTTC.